Below, 6 T cell receptor beta chains from the same sample are listed, as sequenced in a study of cytomegalovirus exposure and HLA in healthy donors. Method: immunoSEQ multiplex PCR; TCRdb's copy keeps in-frame clones and lacks some. The repertoire includes approximately 120,000 clones, roughly 90% of them detected once, and 1.5% to 2% sits in the top ten. The sequenced material came from PBMCs. The receptors stem from a woman under 30 in good health and CMV-seronegative.

V is TRBV6-1 and J is TRBJ2-1; 8 bases fit TRBD2. With V trimmed by 2 bases and J by 4 bases, 4 bases remained unmatched. CDR3 size: 15 residues. The germline V gene has CDR1 MNHNS and CDR2 SASEGT. CDR3 sequence: CASSELLAGYNEQFF. The CDR3 DNA reads TGTGCCAGCAGTGAACTCCTAGCGGGTTACAATGAGCAGTTCTTC.

The chain has TRBV9 and TRBJ2-1, with D possibly matching TRBD1 (6 bases). The CDR3 contains 14 residues. Trimming removed 0 bases at V and 4 bases at J, with 8 bases between. Germline V CDR1 and CDR2: SGDLS, YYNGEE. The CDR3 nucleotides read TGTGCCAGCAGCGTAGGGACAGCATACAATGAGCAGTTCTTC. Encoded protein: CASSVGTAYNEQFF.

V usage is TRBV19 and J usage is TRBJ2-7, with a tentative D call TRBD2 (5 bases). The germline V gene encodes CDR1 LNHDA and CDR2 SQIVND (reference sequence). With 7 bases removed from V and 8 bases from J, the gap between germline ends came to 15 bases. The CDR3 has 12 residues. The CDR3 loop reads CASTGSRGKQYF. The CDR3 DNA is TGTGCCAGTACAGGATCTCGGGGAAAGCAGTACTTC.

This clone showed up just a few times. The chain carries TRBV7-9 and TRBJ1-3; no firm D call. CDR3 length equals 14 residues. V lost 8 bases, J lost 0 bases, and 11 bases lay in between. Germline-derived CDR1 and CDR2 are SEHNR and FQNEAQ (reference sequence). CDR3 protein: CASGSSGSGNTIYF. In DNA form, the CDR3 reads TGTGCCAGCGGTTCATCAGGCTCTGGAAACACCATATATTTT.

The chain joins TRBV19 to TRBJ2-5; possible D gene TRBD1, 5 bases. V was cut by 5 bases and J by 5 bases, with 15 bases left in between. The CDR3 extends over 14 amino acids. Germline lookup yields CDR1 LNHDA and CDR2 SQIVND (reference sequence). In DNA, the CDR3 is TGTGCCAGTAGTGCCCAAGGGGTCACGGAGACCCAGTACTTC. It is translated as CASSAQGVTETQYF. Filled out from reference TRBV19 and TRBJ2-5, the complete variable domain reads DGGITQSPKYLFRKEGQNVTLSCEQNLNHDAMYWYRQDPGQGLRLIYYSQIVNDFQKGDIAEGYSVSREKKESFPLTVTSAQKNPTAFYLCASSAQGVTETQYFGPGTRLLVL.

The gene calls are TRBV28 and TRBJ2-3; D unclear. Germline V gene sequence: CDR1 MDHEN, CDR2 SYDVKM. V dropped 2 bases and J dropped 6 bases, with 6 bases sitting between them. This CDR3 has 12 amino acids. CDR3 protein: CASSLRQDTQYF. The CDR3, as DNA: TGTGCCAGCAGTTTACGTCAGGATACGCAGTATTTT.